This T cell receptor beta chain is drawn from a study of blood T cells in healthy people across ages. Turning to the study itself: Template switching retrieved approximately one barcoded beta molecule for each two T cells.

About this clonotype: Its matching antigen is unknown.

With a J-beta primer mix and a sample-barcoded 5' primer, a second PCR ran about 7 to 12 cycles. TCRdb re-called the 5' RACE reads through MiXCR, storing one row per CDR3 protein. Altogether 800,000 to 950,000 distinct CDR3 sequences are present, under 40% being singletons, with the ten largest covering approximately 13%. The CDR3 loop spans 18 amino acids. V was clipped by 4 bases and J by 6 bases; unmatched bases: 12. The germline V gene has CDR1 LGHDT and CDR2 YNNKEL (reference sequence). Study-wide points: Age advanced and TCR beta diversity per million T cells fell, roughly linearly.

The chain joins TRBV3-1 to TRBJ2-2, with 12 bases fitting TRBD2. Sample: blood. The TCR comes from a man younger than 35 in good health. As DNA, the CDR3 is TGTGCCAGCAGCCGCGATGCTAGCGGGGGGGCCTGGGCCGGGGAGCTGTTTTTT. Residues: CASSRDASGGAWAGELFF.